Described below is a single TCR beta chain sequence and its context. Antigen specificity is unknown. This CDR3 region has 15 residues. The germline V gene encodes CDR1 KGHSH and CDR2 LQKENI. V was cut by 0 bases and J by 6 bases, with 15 bases left in between. The PCR contained 60 Vbeta and 13 Jbeta primers. Some clones are missing from TCRdb's copy, which holds only in-frame ones; the method was immunoSEQ multiplex PCR. This sample yields 100,000 to 150,000 clones, of which about 68% are seen a single time; 3% to 5% belongs to the top ten. This sample is part of a study of cytomegalovirus exposure and HLA in healthy donors. Broader study findings: A classifier reportedly called cytomegalovirus status with high sensitivity and specificity. Presence/absence analyses assumed roughly uniform sequencing depth across donors, which may not hold. For TCR beta chains, V- and J-gene trimming was later linked to a missense DCLRE1C variant.

This sequence was found in a man aged 35-49 years in good health and CMV-seropositive. Sequencing was done on a sample of PBMCs. The V gene is TRBV18, the J gene TRBJ2-7, with D maybe TRBD1 (6 bases). DNA for the CDR3: TGTGCCAGCTCACCACCTTCAGGGGAGACTCGCGAGCAGTACTTC. It is translated as CASSPPSGETREQYF.